This T cell receptor beta chain derives from a study of T cells in Graves' hyperthyroidism and ophthalmopathy. Reasons for excluding patients were uncontrolled infection, other autoimmune disease, pregnancy or lactation. PBMCs came from roughly 10 ml fresh peripheral blood. Study-wide results and caveats: Blood also carried most thyroid clonotypes expanded above 0.001. From stable hyperthyroidism, ophthalmopathy was set apart by a 13 V-J model.

Amplification yielded TCR beta CDR3 regions, with RNA transcripts as the source. HTBI primers drove first-round RT-PCR of the TCR CDR3. TCRdb independently ran MiXCR on the multiplex PCR reads; one entry per CDR3 protein. The repertoire holds 300,000 to 500,000 distinct CDR3 sequences, with over 12% as singletons. This clonotype was recorded at least ten times. Its antigen is undetermined. The source of this sequence is a man aged 50 or older with Graves' ophthalmopathy. The sample was blood.

The CDR3 nucleotides are TGCAGTGCTAAGACAGGGAGTCGGTACACTGAAGCTTTCTTT. Translating gives CSAKTGSRYTEAFF. J is TRBJ1-1 and V is TRBV20-1, with 7 bases matching TRBD1. The CDR3 spans 14 residues. Germline values: CDR1 DFQATT, CDR2 SNEGSKA (reference sequence). V lost 4 bases, J lost 3 bases, and 8 bases stayed unmatched.